The rows below give T cell receptor beta chains drawn from one sample of a study of post-analysis software for immune sequencing data. TCRdb re-analysed the PCR reads in MiXCR, keeping a single row per CDR3 protein. The sample shows about 540,000 distinct CDR3 sequences, 34% of them seen only once. Source material: blood. These receptors all come from a girl aged 2-17 years with multiple sclerosis. The CDR3 runs from the conserved cysteine through the conserved F or W. A D gene is named only where the DNA matches it firmly. A clone size is listed for some rows: how often the clone was seen (once, few, many), or a class if it is expanded.

V gene: TRBV5-1
CDR3 length: 12
D gene: -
J gene: TRBJ2-1
clone size: -
CDR3 protein: CASRNRLNEQFF
CDR3 DNA: TGCGCCAGCAGGAACAGGTTAAATGAGCAGTTCTTC

V gene: TRBV6-4
CDR3 length: 14
D gene: -
J gene: TRBJ1-1
clone size: few
CDR3 protein: CASSDSELTTEAFF
CDR3 DNA: TGTGCCAGCAGTGACTCTGAGCTTACTACTGAAGCTTTCTTT

V gene: TRBV10-1
CDR3 length: 15
D gene: -
J gene: TRBJ2-5
clone size: -
CDR3 protein: CASSGSVGLGETQYF
CDR3 DNA: TGCGCCAGCAGTGGGAGCGTGGGGCTTGGGGAGACCCAGTACTTC

V gene: TRBV9
CDR3 length: 13
D gene: -
J gene: TRBJ2-5
clone size: -
CDR3 protein: CANSVTGEETQYF
CDR3 DNA: TGTGCCAACAGCGTAACGGGGGAAGAGACCCAGTACTTC

V gene: TRBV7-9
CDR3 length: 16
D gene: -
J gene: TRBJ2-3
clone size: -
CDR3 protein: CASSLTPELRGDTQYF
CDR3 DNA: TGTGCCAGCAGCCTAACGCCCGAATTGCGGGGAGATACGCAGTATTTT

V gene: TRBV20-1
CDR3 length: 14
D gene: -
J gene: TRBJ2-1
clone size: -
CDR3 protein: CSAIGLQGFGEQFF
CDR3 DNA: TGCAGTGCAATAGGTTTACAGGGTTTTGGTGAGCAGTTCTTC

V gene: TRBV10-3
CDR3 length: 11
D gene: -
J gene: TRBJ1-1
clone size: few
CDR3 protein: CAISENTEAFF
CDR3 DNA: TGTGCCATCAGCGAGAACACTGAAGCTTTCTTT

V gene: TRBV4-1
CDR3 length: 16
D gene: -
J gene: TRBJ2-3
clone size: once
CDR3 protein: CASSQVPGASTDTQYF
CDR3 DNA: TGCGCCAGCAGCCAAGTACCAGGGGCTAGCACAGATACGCAGTATTTT

V gene: TRBV19
CDR3 length: 17
D gene: -
J gene: TRBJ1-1
clone size: few
CDR3 protein: CASSLPPGLAPNTEAFF
CDR3 DNA: TGTGCCAGTAGCCTCCCCCCGGGACTCGCGCCGAACACTGAAGCTTTCTTT

V gene: TRBV7-9
CDR3 length: 14
D gene: -
J gene: TRBJ2-7
clone size: few
CDR3 protein: CASSLVGLPHEQYF
CDR3 DNA: TGTGCCAGCAGCTTAGTCGGGCTTCCCCACGAGCAGTACTTC

V gene: TRBV10-3
CDR3 length: 17
D gene: TRBD1
J gene: TRBJ2-7
clone size: -
CDR3 protein: CATTGTDRSVFAYEQYF
CDR3 DNA: TGTGCCACGACCGGGACAGATAGATCTGTATTCGCCTACGAGCAGTACTTC

V gene: TRBV4-1
CDR3 length: 16
D gene: -
J gene: TRBJ2-7
clone size: -
CDR3 protein: CASSQESPGASYEQYF
CDR3 DNA: TGCGCCAGCAGCCAAGAGAGCCCAGGGGCCAGCTACGAGCAGTACTTC

V gene: TRBV5-1
CDR3 length: 15
D gene: -
J gene: TRBJ2-3
clone size: -
CDR3 protein: CASYREGRVTDTQYF
CDR3 DNA: TGCGCCAGCTACCGAGAAGGACGAGTCACAGATACGCAGTATTTT

V gene: TRBV5-1
CDR3 length: 14
D gene: TRBD2
J gene: TRBJ2-1
clone size: -
CDR3 protein: CASSPGLASDEQFF
CDR3 DNA: TGCGCCAGCAGCCCCGGACTAGCCAGCGATGAGCAGTTCTTC

V gene: TRBV20-1
CDR3 length: 12
D gene: -
J gene: TRBJ2-7
clone size: -
CDR3 protein: CSARDKVFEQYF
CDR3 DNA: TGCAGTGCTCGGGACAAGGTGTTCGAGCAGTACTTC

V gene: TRBV20-1
CDR3 length: 13
D gene: -
J gene: TRBJ2-5
clone size: few
CDR3 protein: CSARGVDGLRQYF
CDR3 DNA: TGCAGTGCCAGAGGGGTGGACGGGTTGAGGCAGTACTTC

V gene: TRBV4-1
CDR3 length: 16
D gene: -
J gene: TRBJ2-1
clone size: few
CDR3 protein: CASSQEQGYRVDEQFF
CDR3 DNA: TGCGCCAGCAGCCAAGAGCAGGGGTATAGGGTAGATGAGCAGTTCTTC

V gene: TRBV5-1
CDR3 length: 16
D gene: TRBD1
J gene: TRBJ2-5
clone size: many
CDR3 protein: CASSLEGGQGYETQYF
CDR3 DNA: TGCGCCAGCAGCTTGGAGGGGGGACAGGGATACGAGACCCAGTACTTC

V gene: TRBV27
CDR3 length: 15
D gene: -
J gene: TRBJ1-5
clone size: -
CDR3 protein: CASSLRGHPNQPQHF
CDR3 DNA: TGTGCCAGCAGTTTAAGGGGACACCCCAATCAGCCCCAGCATTTT

V gene: TRBV6-5
CDR3 length: 13
D gene: -
J gene: TRBJ2-3
clone size: few
CDR3 protein: CAVIEPNRDTQYF
CDR3 DNA: TGTGCCGTCATAGAGCCTAATAGGGATACGCAGTATTTT

V gene: TRBV20-1
CDR3 length: 15
D gene: -
J gene: TRBJ2-4
clone size: few
CDR3 protein: CSARSDGVPKNIQYF
CDR3 DNA: TGCAGTGCTAGGTCGGATGGGGTACCCAAAAACATTCAGTACTTC

V gene: TRBV4-1
CDR3 length: 15
D gene: TRBD2
J gene: TRBJ2-7
clone size: -
CDR3 protein: CASRAGTSETYEQYF
CDR3 DNA: TGCGCCAGCAGGGCCGGGACTAGCGAGACCTACGAGCAGTACTTC

V gene: TRBV7-6
CDR3 length: 15
D gene: -
J gene: TRBJ2-3
clone size: -
CDR3 protein: CASSLAGGATDTQYF
CDR3 DNA: TGTGCCAGCAGCTTAGCCGGGGGTGCCACAGATACGCAGTATTTT

V gene: TRBV9
CDR3 length: 12
D gene: -
J gene: TRBJ2-1
clone size: few
CDR3 protein: CASSVALDEQFF
CDR3 DNA: TGTGCCAGCAGCGTCGCCCTCGATGAGCAGTTCTTC

V gene: TRBV3-1
CDR3 length: 13
D gene: -
J gene: TRBJ2-7
clone size: few
CDR3 protein: CASSQELAVEQYF
CDR3 DNA: TGTGCCAGCAGCCAAGAGTTGGCGGTCGAGCAGTACTTC

V gene: TRBV12-3/TRBV12-4
CDR3 length: 12
D gene: -
J gene: TRBJ2-1
clone size: -
CDR3 protein: CASKPLSGQEFF
CDR3 DNA: TGTGCCAGCAAACCCCTAAGCGGGCAGGAGTTCTTC

V gene: TRBV7-9
CDR3 length: 14
D gene: -
J gene: TRBJ2-7
clone size: -
CDR3 protein: CASSPYSGAGEQYF
CDR3 DNA: TGTGCCAGCAGCCCCTATTCGGGGGCGGGCGAGCAGTACTTC

V gene: TRBV20-1
CDR3 length: 15
D gene: TRBD2
J gene: TRBJ2-3
clone size: -
CDR3 protein: CSATDSGGAADTRYF
CDR3 DNA: TGCAGTGCTACAGATAGCGGGGGGGCCGCAGATACGCGGTATTTT

V gene: TRBV3-1
CDR3 length: 13
D gene: -
J gene: TRBJ2-5
clone size: few
CDR3 protein: CASSAGEILTQYF
CDR3 DNA: TGTGCCAGCAGTGCAGGGGAGATTTTGACCCAGTACTTC

V gene: TRBV3-1
CDR3 length: 15
D gene: TRBD1
J gene: TRBJ1-2
clone size: few
CDR3 protein: CASSLRTGRDYGYTF
CDR3 DNA: TGTGCCAGCAGCCTGCGGACAGGGAGGGACTATGGCTACACCTTC

V gene: TRBV20-1
CDR3 length: 14
D gene: -
J gene: TRBJ2-4
clone size: few
CDR3 protein: CSAIGGGAKNIQYF
CDR3 DNA: TGCAGTGCCATAGGTGGGGGAGCCAAAAACATTCAGTACTTC

V gene: TRBV20-1
CDR3 length: 14
D gene: -
J gene: TRBJ1-2
clone size: -
CDR3 protein: CSARRGQNNYGYTF
CDR3 DNA: TGCAGTGCTAGACGAGGCCAAAATAACTATGGCTACACCTTC

V gene: TRBV6-2/TRBV6-3
CDR3 length: 15
D gene: -
J gene: TRBJ1-2
clone size: few
CDR3 protein: CASSYFDRSDYGYTF
CDR3 DNA: TGTGCCAGCAGTTACTTCGACAGGTCAGACTATGGCTACACCTTC

V gene: TRBV9
CDR3 length: 13
D gene: -
J gene: TRBJ1-1
clone size: few
CDR3 protein: CASSVGGTTEAFF
CDR3 DNA: TGTGCCAGCAGCGTAGGGGGCACCACTGAAGCTTTCTTT

V gene: TRBV20-1
CDR3 length: 11
D gene: -
J gene: TRBJ1-4
clone size: few
CDR3 protein: CSASSQEKLFF
CDR3 DNA: TGCAGTGCTTCCAGCCAGGAAAAACTGTTTTTT

V gene: TRBV20-1
CDR3 length: 13
D gene: -
J gene: TRBJ1-5
clone size: once
CDR3 protein: CSAAPSLDQPQHF
CDR3 DNA: TGCAGTGCTGCCCCCTCTCTCGATCAGCCCCAGCATTTT

V gene: TRBV5-1
CDR3 length: 15
D gene: -
J gene: TRBJ2-1
clone size: -
CDR3 protein: CASSLAGAVYNEQFF
CDR3 DNA: TGCGCCAGCAGCTTGGCGGGGGCCGTCTACAATGAGCAGTTCTTC

V gene: TRBV15
CDR3 length: 15
D gene: -
J gene: TRBJ2-3
clone size: few
CDR3 protein: CVTSRDHVSADTQYF
CDR3 DNA: TGTGTCACCAGCAGAGATCACGTCAGCGCAGATACGCAGTATTTT

V gene: TRBV20-1
CDR3 length: 19
D gene: TRBD2
J gene: TRBJ2-7
clone size: few
CDR3 protein: CSARGGTSGGPPTSYEQYF
CDR3 DNA: TGCAGTGCTAGGGGAGGGACTAGCGGGGGGCCCCCAACCTCCTACGAGCAGTACTTC

V gene: TRBV12-3/TRBV12-4
CDR3 length: 14
D gene: TRBD1
J gene: TRBJ1-4
clone size: -
CDR3 protein: CANTTQGASRKLFF
CDR3 DNA: TGTGCCAACACCACACAGGGGGCATCGAGGAAACTGTTTTTT

V gene: TRBV20-1
CDR3 length: 13
D gene: TRBD2
J gene: TRBJ2-5
clone size: -
CDR3 protein: CSTGLAGEETQYF
CDR3 DNA: TGCAGTACTGGACTAGCGGGTGAGGAGACCCAGTACTTC

V gene: TRBV7-2
CDR3 length: 14
D gene: -
J gene: TRBJ2-5
clone size: -
CDR3 protein: CASSSPRMRETQYF
CDR3 DNA: TGTGCCAGCAGCTCCCCTCGGATGAGGGAGACCCAGTACTTC

V gene: TRBV15
CDR3 length: 15
D gene: -
J gene: TRBJ2-1
clone size: few
CDR3 protein: CATAPAVSSYNEQFF
CDR3 DNA: TGTGCCACCGCACCTGCCGTGAGCTCCTACAATGAGCAGTTCTTC

V gene: TRBV20-1
CDR3 length: 11
D gene: -
J gene: TRBJ1-4
clone size: -
CDR3 protein: CSASIQEKLFF
CDR3 DNA: TGCAGTGCTAGTATCCAGGAAAAACTGTTTTTT

V gene: TRBV20-1
CDR3 length: 14
D gene: TRBD1
J gene: TRBJ2-7
clone size: -
CDR3 protein: CRTNRQGASYEQYF
CDR3 DNA: TGCAGGACGAACCGACAGGGGGCCTCCTACGAGCAGTACTTC

V gene: TRBV11-2
CDR3 length: 13
D gene: -
J gene: TRBJ2-7
clone size: many
CDR3 protein: CASSSGPGNEQYF
CDR3 DNA: TGTGCCAGCAGCTCCGGGCCAGGCAACGAGCAGTACTTC

V gene: TRBV7-2
CDR3 length: 16
D gene: TRBD2
J gene: TRBJ2-1
clone size: -
CDR3 protein: CASSYSGTSGYNEQFF
CDR3 DNA: TGTGCCAGCAGCTACTCTGGGACTAGCGGGTACAATGAGCAGTTCTTC

V gene: TRBV6-5
CDR3 length: 13
D gene: -
J gene: TRBJ1-1
clone size: -
CDR3 protein: CASSYNPNTEAFF
CDR3 DNA: TGTGCCAGCAGTTACAACCCGAACACTGAAGCTTTCTTT

V gene: TRBV2
CDR3 length: 13
D gene: -
J gene: TRBJ1-2
clone size: -
CDR3 protein: CASNEPGRDGYTF
CDR3 DNA: TGTGCCAGCAATGAGCCCGGGAGAGATGGCTACACCTTC

V gene: TRBV7-9
CDR3 length: 14
D gene: TRBD1
J gene: TRBJ1-2
clone size: few
CDR3 protein: CASSFQGVPEGYTF
CDR3 DNA: TGTGCCAGCAGCTTTCAGGGGGTGCCAGAGGGCTACACCTTC

V gene: TRBV12-3/TRBV12-4
CDR3 length: 14
D gene: TRBD1
J gene: TRBJ1-6
clone size: -
CDR3 protein: CASSPGQDNSPLHF
CDR3 DNA: TGTGCCAGCAGCCCAGGACAGGACAATTCACCCCTCCACTTT

V gene: TRBV29-1
CDR3 length: 10
D gene: -
J gene: TRBJ2-7
clone size: -
CDR3 protein: CSAVGLEQYF
CDR3 DNA: TGCAGCGCCGTGGGACTCGAGCAGTACTTC

V gene: TRBV3-1
CDR3 length: 11
D gene: -
J gene: TRBJ2-5
clone size: -
CDR3 protein: CASSRENEQYF
CDR3 DNA: TGTGCCAGCAGCCGTGAAAATGAGCAGTACTTC

V gene: TRBV10-3
CDR3 length: 14
D gene: TRBD2
J gene: TRBJ2-1
clone size: -
CDR3 protein: CASRGLAVSNEQFF
CDR3 DNA: TGTGCCTCCCGAGGACTAGCGGTTTCCAATGAGCAGTTCTTC

V gene: TRBV29-1
CDR3 length: 15
D gene: -
J gene: TRBJ2-7
clone size: few
CDR3 protein: CSVEDLSGRDYEQYF
CDR3 DNA: TGCAGCGTTGAAGATCTGTCGGGGAGAGACTACGAGCAGTACTTC